This TCR beta chain came from a study of blood T cells in healthy people across ages (dated by TCRdb to 2013 to 2016). At the level of the whole study: In model experiments, roughly one uniquely barcoded TCR beta cDNA molecule per two T cells was captured by template switching. To track age-related changes in TCR beta repertoire diversity, the study relied on deep sequencing normalized with unique cDNA molecular identifiers. The donors were divided into four age groups: young (average around 15 years), middle-aged (under 40), aged (about 56) and long-lived (roughly 82). For two donors (one aged 18 to 30 and one aged 80 or older), the study analyzed two additional independent replicas of 1 million unique cDNA reads from the same blood draw.

The paper as a whole reports these results and caveats: Observed TCR beta diversity correlated strongly with the percentage of naive T cells measured by flow cytometry. Since profiling was done on bulk unsorted PBMCs, naive and antigen-experienced compartments could not be conclusively compared. The CMV infection status of donors was not known, potentially confounding age-related changes in expanded clonotypes. Compared with the aged group, the long-lived group had more naive CD4+ T cells, fewer expanded clones and increased TCR diversity, suggesting age selection. As age increased, observed TCR beta diversity per million T cells dropped in a roughly linear way, and a significant reduction was already evident by age about 36. Total diversity estimates from one million sequenced T cells were considered lower bounds and underestimates.

Worth noting for this clonotype: Which antigen it targets is not known. Per-nucleotide qualities are absent, and no much larger clonotype sits a single base away.

The 40 or so donors, aged about 6 to 95 years, were systemically healthy Caucasian individuals from Russia. Ten milliliters of peripheral blood were drawn from each donor into EDTA-treated Vacutainer tubes. Ficoll-Paque density-gradient centrifugation was used to isolate PBMCs, with at least 6.5 million per sample. Trizol reagent was used to extract total RNA from the PBMCs, yielding at least 5 micrograms per sample. For every donor, flow cytometry on a PBMC aliquot measured the percentage of naive CD45RAhigh/CD27high T cells. From the cysteine through the phenylalanine, the CDR3 covers 14 amino acids. Of all the DNA, just the CDR3 is kept, 42 bases in frame from base 1. Trimming at the junction amounts to 4 bases on V and 0 bases on J, and the germline ends lie 7 bases apart. In the germline V gene, CDR1 corresponds to ENHRY and CDR2 to SYGVKD. Library generation was performed with 5' RACE. The sample was run on an Illumina HiSeq 2500. A second PCR of 7 to 11 cycles was run with a J-beta primer mix and a sample-barcoded 5' primer. A unique molecular identifier was introduced onto each TCR beta cDNA molecule by a template-switch 5' adaptor carrying 12 random nucleotides. Each sample yielded at least 3 million CDR3-containing paired-end reads. First-strand cDNA synthesis was performed from all RNA using the Mint cDNA synthesis kit, with priming by a TRBC-specific oligonucleotide. Following uracil-DNA glycosylase treatment, all cDNA underwent a first 18-cycle PCR with the universal primers M1SS and BC2_uni_R. The published analysis was carried out like this. Normalization of each sample was performed by random selection of 1 million high-quality reads, each carrying a distinct molecular identifier. Reads sharing molecular identifiers were discarded rather than binned into consensus sequences. CDR3 identification, clonotype clustering and error correction used MiTCR with a Q25 quality threshold and the strictest error-elimination algorithm. A nonparametric unseen species model with Euler transformation was used to estimate lower-bound total TCR beta diversity. Starting from the raw public reads, TCRdb applied fastp trimming at Q25, assembled clones with MiXCR and retained in-frame beta chains. Each entry is one CDR3 protein sequence, shown with its most common DNA and genes. TCRdb's processing, not the authors' own work, is the source of the V and J calls. The sample table lists fewer than 800,000 distinct CDR3 sequences, roughly 25% of them with a count of one. The top ten hold roughly 9% of the sample.

This sample also belongs to another study, concerning T cells of mothers and their children. In that second paper, the authors write: The donors were nine systemically healthy Caucasian individuals, made up of three mothers and their six children. cDNA synthesis used all of the extracted RNA, with 1.5 ug of RNA in each 15 ul reaction. In the second PCR, sample barcodes and 2-4 random nucleotides were introduced via the M1S primer. Over 9.5 million TCR beta CDR3 reads were obtained for each mother, and around 2.7 million reads were obtained for each child. TCR recombination output is similarly shaped by thymic selection in related and unrelated pairs, with a minor effect exerted by inherited differences. Normalized repertoire overlap in related mother-child pairs was always slightly higher than in unrelated mother-child pairs, but the difference was never significant. Persistent microchimeric T cell clones were not detected, at a sensitivity of about 100 clones per million clonotypes. To look for features that set related mother-child pairs apart from unrelated individuals, the researchers ran deep NGS to compare the TCR beta repertoires of mothers and children. On average, the children were roughly 10 +/- 4 years old, while the mothers were roughly 36 +/- 4 years old. After adapter ligation with NEBNext reagents, the libraries were sequenced on Illumina HiSeq 2000 with 100+100 nt paired-end reads. To avoid cross-contamination, the mother libraries and the child libraries were prepared a month apart and sequenced in separate runs. For each donor, somewhere between about 500,000 and 2,000,000 distinct TCR beta clonotypes were identified. Naive TCR beta clonotypes were estimated from low-frequency clonotypes matched to each donor's FACS-determined naive share, without sorting.

The rearranged chain carries TRBV10-3 and TRBJ1-3; the D gene cannot be named for sure. Sequenced sample: blood. The clonotype comes from a boy aged 5-17 years in good health. At the DNA level, the sequence is TGTGCCATCAGTGGGGATATCTCTGGAAACACCATATATTTT. It translates as CAISGDISGNTIYF.